This T cell receptor (beta chain) is drawn from a study of blood T cell repertoires in COVID-19. Germline V lookup: CDR1 GTSNPN, CDR2 SVGIG (reference sequence). The CDR3 contains 14 residues. Trimming took off 0 bases at V and 4 bases at J, with 12 bases between the two ends. Per the original data handling: Amplification from reference gene primers served as the basis for estimated nucleated cell counts. Clones were sequenced by immunoSEQ multiplex PCR, and TCRdb holds only the in-frame ones, with some missing. Clone size and V and J calls were adopted from that table, with D and trimming inferred from the DNA. The sample includes fewer than 700,000 clones, around nine tenths of them seen just once.

The receptor was isolated from a woman aged 50 to 60 with COVID-19, enrolled during active disease. The V call is TRBV30, the J call TRBJ1-2; possibly TRBD1 for D (5 bases). The specimen was peripheral blood. The CDR3 DNA follows: TGTGCCTGGAGTGTATTAGGGGAGGGCTATGGCTACACCTTC. Translated: CAWSVLGEGYGYTF.